These 17 T cell receptor beta chains were sequenced from one sample in a study of cytomegalovirus exposure and HLA in healthy donors. Primers for the PCR totalled 60 Vbeta and 13 Jbeta. Assay used: immunoSEQ multiplex PCR; TCRdb lists only in-frame clones, some missing. The sample consists of approximately 190,000 clones, 87% of them appearing once. The source material was PBMCs. All receptors come from a man under 40 in good health and CMV-seronegative.

V and J are TRBV30 and TRBJ1-2; 7 bases are shared with TRBD1. Germline V gene lookup returns CDR1 GTSNPN and CDR2 SVGIG (reference sequence). V was clipped by 1 base and J by 3 bases; unmatched bases: 11. The CDR3 totals 16 residues. The CDR3 nucleotides read TGTGCCTGGAGTGGACCAGAGACAGGGCTAGACTATGGCTACACCTTC. Protein: CAWSGPETGLDYGYTF.

The V gene is TRBV18, the J gene TRBJ1-3; 8 nucleotides align to TRBD1. This CDR3 has 13 residues. Germline assignment: CDR1 KGHSH and CDR2 LQKENI. V lost 6 bases and J lost 8; bases outside the gene matches: 6. The CDR3 is CASSPDRGHTIYF. CDR3 DNA sequence: TGTGCCAGCTCGCCCGACAGGGGTCACACCATATATTTT.

V gene TRBV4-3 combines with J gene TRBJ1-1; no reliable D call. The germline V gene has CDR1 LGHNA and CDR2 YSLEER. The CDR3 extends over 15 amino acids. Trimming stripped 0 bases from V and 5 bases from J, with 13 bases between. The CDR3 reads CASSQDRMAGTEAFF. DNA of the CDR3: TGCGCCAGCAGCCAAGATAGAATGGCGGGGACTGAAGCTTTCTTT.

About this clone: One junction end does not reproduce the germline sequence, and a read error may be involved. The chain links TRBV7-7 to TRBJ2-5, with D possibly being TRBD1 (6 bases). Germline V gene lookup returns CDR1 SSHAT and CDR2 FNYEAQ (reference sequence). CDR3 length: 14 amino acids. The DNA of the CDR3 is TGTGCTAGCAGCCCGAAGGGGGTCCCAGGGACCCAGTACTTC. Translation: CASSPKGVPGTQYF.

With respect to this clone: The same CDR3 arises from other DNA sequences in this sample as well. The chain combines TRBV6-5 with TRBJ2-7; 7 bases are a match to TRBD1. Germline CDR1 reads MNHEY; CDR2 reads SVGAGI. V lost 8 bases to trimming and J lost 4 bases; unmatched junction nucleotides: 11. CDR3 length equals 14 residues. CDR3 in DNA: TGTGCCAGCCAACCTCGGGACAGATCATACGAGCAGTACTTC. Residues: CASQPRDRSYEQYF.

The chain links TRBV7-9 to TRBJ1-5; TRBD1 matches at 11 bases. J gave up 6 bases and V 5 bases, and 6 bases lay outside the gene matches. The CDR3 covers 15 residues. CDR1 SEHNR and CDR2 FQNEAQ come from the germline V gene (reference sequence). As DNA, the CDR3 is TGTGCCAGCAGCGTAGGGACAGGGGGTGGTCAGCCCCAGCATTTT. This sequence encodes CASSVGTGGGQPQHF.

J is TRBJ2-1 and V is TRBV7-9; D is possibly TRBD1 (5 bases). Trimming shortened V by 3 bases and J by 4 bases, and 22 bases separated the two germline ends. CDR3 size: 18 residues. The germline gives CDR1 SEHNR, CDR2 FQNEAQ (reference sequence). CDR3 in amino acids: CASSFLSLVTRGYNEQFF. CDR3 nucleotides: TGTGCCAGCAGCTTTCTCTCGTTGGTAACAAGGGGTTACAATGAGCAGTTCTTC.

The chain uses TRBV6-5 and TRBJ2-2; tentatively, D is TRBD1 (6 bases). CDR3 size: 13 residues. Germline V gene data show CDR1 as MNHEY and CDR2 as SVGAGI. V lost 6 bases, J lost 6 bases, and 11 bases lay in between. This CDR3 is CASRPQGSGELFF. The DNA for the CDR3 is TGTGCCAGCAGACCACAGGGATCCGGGGAGCTGTTTTTT.

This chain links TRBV7-8 with TRBJ2-2, with D hard to call. Trimming removed 5 bases from V and 2 bases from J, with 6 bases in between. Germline V gene data show CDR1 as SGHVS and CDR2 as FQNEAQ. The CDR3 is made up of 13 amino acids. The CDR3 protein is CASSPLNTGELFF. In DNA, the CDR3 is TGTGCCAGCAGCCCGCTAAACACCGGGGAGCTGTTTTTT.

This chain connects TRBV2 to TRBJ2-7, with 13 bases matching TRBD2. The CDR3 totals 14 residues. The junction had 6 bases not matched to a gene; V was cut back by 7 bases and J by 6 bases. The V gene's germline CDR1 is SNHLY and CDR2 FYNNEI. CDR3 sequence reads: CASITSGRASEQYF. CDR3 sequence (DNA): TGTGCCAGCATAACTAGCGGGAGGGCCTCCGAGCAGTACTTC. Drawing the rest from reference TRBV2 and TRBJ2-7, the complete variable domain is EPEVTQTPSHQVTQMGQEVILRCVPISNHLYFYWYRQILGQKVEFLVSFYNNEISEKSEIFDDQFSVERPDGSNFTLKIRSTKLEDSAMYFCASITSGRASEQYFGPGTRLTVT.

The chain employs TRBV4-2 and TRBJ2-1, with D possibly TRBD2 on 5 matching bases. The CDR3 consists of 16 residues. Germline assignment: CDR1 LGHNA and CDR2 YNFKEQ. The V end lost 0 bases, the J end lost 4 bases, and 13 bases lay between the germline ends. CDR3 amino acids: CASSQDAPPGYNEQFF. CDR3 nucleotides: TGTGCCAGCAGCCAAGACGCACCCCCGGGGTACAATGAGCAGTTCTTC.

This chain uses TRBV13 with TRBJ2-7; D unresolved. The V end lost 4 bases, the J end lost 1 base, and 11 bases lay between the germline ends. CDR3 length: 14 amino acids. Germline CDR1 and CDR2: PRHDT and FYEKMQ (reference sequence). CDR3 loop: CASSSRDSSYEQYF. The CDR3 DNA reads as TGTGCCAGCAGCTCGCGAGACTCTTCCTACGAGCAGTACTTC.

CDR3 loop: CATLSTAVAEAFF. In nucleotides, the CDR3 is TGTGCCACCCTATCGACTGCGGTGGCTGAAGCTTTCTTT. The chain combines TRBV5-4 with TRBJ1-1; D not resolved. The CDR3 runs to 13 residues. The V and J ends lost 9 bases and 6 bases respectively, with 18 bases between them. CDR1 and CDR2 from the germline V gene are SGHNT and YYREEE (reference sequence). Drawing the rest from reference TRBV5-4 and TRBJ1-1, the complete variable domain is ETGVTQSPTHLIKTRGQQVTLRCSSQSGHNTVSWYQQALGQGPQFIFQYYREEENGRGNFPPRFSGLQFPNYSSELNVNALELDDSALYLCATLSTAVAEAFFGQGTRLTVV.

The rearrangement uses TRBV19 and TRBJ1-5; no firm D call. V was pared by 1 base and J by 3 bases, with 10 bases between. The V gene's germline CDR1 is LNHDA and CDR2 SQIVND (reference sequence). This CDR3 region has 15 residues. The CDR3 region has the DNA TGTGCCAGTAGTATAGTGCGACATACCAATCAGCCCCAGCATTTT. Residues: CASSIVRHTNQPQHF. Filled out from reference TRBV19 and TRBJ1-5, the complete variable domain reads DGGITQSPKYLFRKEGQNVTLSCEQNLNHDAMYWYRQDPGQGLRLIYYSQIVNDFQKGDIAEGYSVSREKKESFPLTVTSAQKNPTAFYLCASSIVRHTNQPQHFGDGTRLSIL.

The J gene is TRBJ1-2, the V gene TRBV29-1; 9 bases agree with TRBD1. This CDR3 comprises 15 residues. Germline values: CDR1 SQVTM, CDR2 ANQGSEA. V dropped 6 bases and J dropped 7; count of bases not matched to a gene: 15. The CDR3 spells CSVAGQGVPSGGYTF. The CDR3 nucleotides are TGCAGCGTGGCGGGACAGGGCGTTCCCTCGGGTGGCTACACCTTC. Variable domain in full (rest from reference TRBV29-1 and TRBJ1-2): SAVISQKPSRDICQRGTSLTIQCQVDSQVTMMFWYRQQPGQSLTLIATANQGSEATYESGFVIDKFPISRPNLTFSTLTVSNMSPEDSSIYLCSVAGQGVPSGGYTFGSGTRLTVV.

This chain links TRBV28 with TRBJ2-7; 9 positions match TRBD1. Per the germline V gene, CDR1 is MDHEN and CDR2 is SYDVKM. This CDR3 region has 15 residues. V lost 6 bases, J lost 0 bases, and 6 bases stayed unmatched. CDR3 coding DNA: TGTGCCAGCAGGGGAACAGGGGGCATCTCCTACGAGCAGTACTTC. Residues: CASRGTGGISYEQYF.

This sequence joins TRBV7-2 and TRBJ2-3, with D possibly TRBD1 on 7 matching bases. V dropped 5 bases and J dropped 4 bases, with 16 bases sitting between them. Germline loops: CDR1 SGHTA, CDR2 FQGNSA. The length of the CDR3 is 15 residues. The CDR3 sequence is CASSPRRGEADTQYF. CDR3 coding DNA: TGTGCCAGCAGCCCCCGCAGGGGGGAGGCAGATACGCAGTATTTT.